This TCR beta chain emerged from a study of cytomegalovirus exposure and HLA in healthy donors. Data came from immunoSEQ multiplex PCR; TCRdb stores just in-frame clones and leaves some out. The sample holds 130,000 or so clones, 85% to 90% seen once. Study outcomes and limitations: Among TCR sequences, most were rare, though some public TCRs appeared in many donors. Three chains linked to CMV were shown in vitro to be specific for CMV antigens. The investigators catalogued 180 or so TCR beta chains as cytomegalovirus-associated.

After removal of 6 bases from V and 3 bases from J, the junction contained 11 bases not matched to a gene. In germline, CDR1 is ENHRY, CDR2 SYGVKD. This CDR3 has 15 amino acids. This clone was observed a single time. Its antigen remains unidentified. The TCR was taken from a woman between 18 and 29 years old in good health and CMV-seropositive. V gene TRBV10-3 combines with J gene TRBJ2-7, with 7 bases fitting TRBD1. Sequencing was carried out using PBMCs. CDR3 sequence reads: CAIREATGWNYEQYF. The CDR3 DNA follows: TGTGCCATCAGGGAGGCGACAGGGTGGAACTACGAGCAGTACTTC.